This T cell receptor beta chain was sequenced during a study of PD-1 blockade in classical Hodgkin lymphoma. On the study more broadly: Patients got intravenous nivolumab 3 mg/kg every 2 weeks. Findings and limits, study-wide: With CD4+ cells, TCR diversity rose significantly by C4D1, but not with CD8+ cells. The study reported lower baseline TCR diversity in newly diagnosed patients than in healthy donors.

No patient escaped relapse after autologous stem cell transplantation, and brentuximab vedotin exposure varied. Patients' outcomes at their best amounted to complete response, partial response or progressive disease. TCRdb's table, derived via immunoSEQ multiplex PCR, lists solely in-frame clones and lacks some. The sample gives approximately 90,000 clones, around 90% of which show up once; about 2.6% is in the top ten. J lost 1 base, V lost 6 bases, and 6 bases had no gene match. Per germline, CDR1 MNHEY and CDR2 SMNVEV (reference sequence). The CDR3 extends over 14 amino acids. For this clone: As yet, its antigen is unknown.

Sequences were derived from peripheral blood mononuclear cells (PBMCs), sampled before the second cycle of nivolumab. The sequence was collected from a human donor with classical Hodgkin lymphoma. V gene TRBV27 combines with J gene TRBJ2-7, with 7 bases matching TRBD1. Here the CDR3 reads CASSVQTGSYEQYF. The CDR3 nucleotides read TGTGCCAGCAGCGTCCAGACAGGGTCCTACGAGCAGTACTTC.